This is a list of T cell receptor beta chains from one sample in a study of T cell changes during pregnancy in multiple sclerosis. The method was immunoSEQ multiplex PCR; TCRdb's version includes in-frame clones alone and lacks a portion of them. The top ten hold approximately 1.5% of the sample, which has fewer than 140,000 clones, about 90% seen once. The starting material was peripheral blood, obtained before pregnancy. The receptors shown here come from a female donor with multiple sclerosis, enrolled in a pregnancy study. The CDR3 runs from the conserved cysteine through the conserved F or W. The D gene is left open where the match is weak. Size is omitted from some rows. Given values are once, few, many or a class for expanded clones.

DNA | CDR3 | length | J | D | size | V
TGTGCCGTGAGTAGCGGGGGATTTTACAATGAGCAGTTCTTC | CAVSSGGFYNEQFF | 14 | TRBJ2-1 | TRBD2 | NA | TRBV19
TGTGCCAGCAGTTACTCTGGTCCACAGAACTATGGCTACACCTTC | CASSYSGPQNYGYTF | 15 | TRBJ1-2 | NA | NA | TRBV6-5
TGTGCCAGCAGCGGGACAGCGGGGGGGCCCTACGATACGCAGTATTTT | CASSGTAGGPYDTQYF | 16 | TRBJ2-3 | TRBD2 | NA | TRBV11-2
TGTGCCAGCAGCGCCCTCCCGGTCCCAAGTGAGCAGTTCTTC | CASSALPVPSEQFF | 14 | TRBJ2-1 | NA | NA | TRBV9
TGTGCCAGCACCAACCAGGGGGTTTGGACCGGGGAGCTGTTTTTT | CASTNQGVWTGELFF | 15 | TRBJ2-2 | TRBD1 | NA | TRBV6-5
TGTGCCAGCAGCCGACAGGGGGCTGGTGAAGCTTTCTTT | CASSRQGAGEAFF | 13 | TRBJ1-1 | TRBD1 | NA | TRBV6-6
TGTGCCAGCAGCCTCCCCGGGAAGAACACTGAAGCTTTCTTT | CASSLPGKNTEAFF | 14 | TRBJ1-1 | NA | NA | TRBV6-1
TGTGCCAGCTCAGGGCAATATGGCTACACCTTC | CASSGQYGYTF | 11 | TRBJ1-2 | NA | once | TRBV9
TGCGCCAGCATTCATAGCGGGGGTCGCTCCTACAATGAGCAGTTCTTC | CASIHSGGRSYNEQFF | 16 | TRBJ2-1 | TRBD2 | NA | TRBV23-1
TGTGCCAGCAGTGAATGGTTGGGGCGAGGCAATCAGCCCCAGCATTTT | CASSEWLGRGNQPQHF | 16 | TRBJ1-5 | NA | NA | TRBV2
TGTGCTAGCAGCTCCGCCGGGGGAGGGCCAGGGGATGAGCAGTTCTTC | CASSSAGGGPGDEQFF | 16 | TRBJ2-1 | NA | NA | TRBV7-7
TGCGCCAGCAGCTTGGGGACAGGCTCCTATAATTCACCCCTCCACTTT | CASSLGTGSYNSPLHF | 16 | TRBJ1-6 | TRBD1 | NA | TRBV5-1
TGTGCCAGCAGGGAGAGCGGGGGGGCCGGAGAGACCCAGTACTTC | CASRESGGAGETQYF | 15 | TRBJ2-5 | TRBD2 | NA | TRBV6-6
TGTGCCAGTAAATATTCGTTGGCGGCGGGAGGGACCGGGGAGCTGTTTTTT | CASKYSLAAGGTGELFF | 17 | TRBJ2-2 | TRBD2 | NA | TRBV19
TGCGCCAGCATGAATGGGGGCACGAACACCGGGGAGCTGTTTTTT | CASMNGGTNTGELFF | 15 | TRBJ2-2 | NA | NA | TRBV5-1
TGTGCCAGCAGCCAATGGGACTACGCCGTCTATGAGCAGTTCTTC | CASSQWDYAVYEQFF | 15 | TRBJ2-1 | TRBD2 | NA | TRBV7-2
TGCGCCAGCAGAATGGGGGCAGCAGATACGCAGTATTTT | CASRMGAADTQYF | 13 | TRBJ2-3 | NA | NA | TRBV5-1
TGCGCCAGCACCACCTGGGGGGAATCTAACACTGAAGCTTTCTTT | CASTTWGESNTEAFF | 15 | TRBJ1-1 | NA | NA | TRBV23-1
TGTGCCAGCAGTTTTGGCGGGAGAGGGAGCACAGATACGCAGTATTTT | CASSFGGRGSTDTQYF | 16 | TRBJ2-3 | TRBD2 | NA | TRBV28
TGCGCCAGCAGCCCCACTACCGGGGGTCGAGCTGAAGCTTTCTTT | CASSPTTGGRAEAFF | 15 | TRBJ1-1 | NA | NA | TRBV4-1
TGTGCCAGCAGTGGGGCCGGGACTAGCGGGGGATATGAGCAGTTCTTC | CASSGAGTSGGYEQFF | 16 | TRBJ2-1 | TRBD2 | NA | TRBV6-1
TGTGCCAGCAGCCAACTGACGGGCCGGGGGACGAACACCGGGGAGCTGTTTTTT | CASSQLTGRGTNTGELFF | 18 | TRBJ2-2 | NA | NA | TRBV14
TGTGCCAGCTCACCATTGGGGACAGGGGCCTACGAGCAGTACTTC | CASSPLGTGAYEQYF | 15 | TRBJ2-7 | TRBD1 | NA | TRBV18
TGTGCCAGCAGTGGCGGCACTAGCGGGGGGTCTCTTGACGAGCAGTTCTTC | CASSGGTSGGSLDEQFF | 17 | TRBJ2-1 | TRBD2 | NA | TRBV6-4
TGTGCCAGTTCCCTCCTAGGGACAAAAGCTTTCTTT | CASSLLGTKAFF | 12 | TRBJ1-1 | NA | NA | TRBV19
TGCGCCAGCAGCTCCATTGACAGGGACACTGAAGCTTTCTTT | CASSSIDRDTEAFF | 14 | TRBJ1-1 | TRBD1 | NA | TRBV5-1
TGTGCCAGCAGTGAAGCGGGTAGGGGTCAAGAGACCCAGTACTTC | CASSEAGRGQETQYF | 15 | TRBJ2-5 | NA | NA | TRBV2
TGTGCCGTGGGGAGGGGCTACGAGCAGTACTTC | CAVGRGYEQYF | 11 | TRBJ2-7 | TRBD2 | NA | TRBV19
TGTGCCAGTAGGATGAGGAGGCGCGGGGATAAGCATGGCTACACCTTC | CASRMRRRGDKHGYTF | 16 | TRBJ1-2 | NA | NA | TRBV19
TGTGCCAGCAGCGTAGCGCCAGGGGGTGGTTTCAATGAGCAGTTCTTC | CASSVAPGGGFNEQFF | 16 | TRBJ2-1 | TRBD1 | NA | TRBV9
TGTGCCAGCAGGTCGACAGTTTTTAATCAGCCCCAGCATTTT | CASRSTVFNQPQHF | 14 | TRBJ1-5 | NA | NA | TRBV28
TGTGCCAGCAGCGTAGAAAGCGGGGACTACGAGCAGTACTTC | CASSVESGDYEQYF | 14 | TRBJ2-7 | TRBD2 | NA | TRBV9
TGCAGCGTTAACCCGGGTGGTAGCGGGGAGCTGTTTTTT | CSVNPGGSGELFF | 13 | TRBJ2-2 | NA | NA | TRBV29-1
TGTGCCAGCACTAGCGTAAGAAACACCGGGGAGCTGTTTTTT | CASTSVRNTGELFF | 14 | TRBJ2-2 | NA | NA | TRBV27
TGTGCCAGCAGTGTCGGACACCAAGCTAACTATGGCTACACCTTC | CASSVGHQANYGYTF | 15 | TRBJ1-2 | NA | NA | TRBV6-1
TGTGCCAGCAGTTTGGGACTGGACGAGCAGTACTTC | CASSLGLDEQYF | 12 | TRBJ2-7 | NA | few | TRBV6-6
TGTGCCAGCAGCTTAGCAGGGACAGGGGGATTGGATGGCTACACCTTC | CASSLAGTGGLDGYTF | 16 | TRBJ1-2 | TRBD1 | NA | TRBV7-9
TGCGCCAGCAGCTTGGGTCCAGCGGGAGACTACGAGCAGTACTTC | CASSLGPAGDYEQYF | 15 | TRBJ2-7 | TRBD2 | once | TRBV5-1
TGTGCCAGCAGCCCCGGCGGGACTAGGGGATTGTACGAGCAGTACTTC | CASSPGGTRGLYEQYF | 16 | TRBJ2-7 | TRBD2 | NA | TRBV5-4
TGTGCCAGCAGTTACGGGGGGGACAGGGTGAACACTGAAGCTTTCTTT | CASSYGGDRVNTEAFF | 16 | TRBJ1-1 | TRBD1 | NA | TRBV6-5
TGCGCCAGCACAAAAAAGGACTGGCGGGCAGATACGCAGTATTTT | CASTKKDWRADTQYF | 15 | TRBJ2-3 | NA | NA | TRBV4-3
TGCAGCGGTGGACAGGAGGAAGCTTTCTTT | CSGGQEEAFF | 10 | TRBJ1-1 | TRBD1 | NA | TRBV29-1
TGTGCCCATGGGGCTGGTAATGAGCAGTTCTTC | CAHGAGNEQFF | 11 | TRBJ2-1 | NA | NA | TRBV10-3
TGTGCCAGCAGGCCGTCCGGGACCCAATGGGCTAGCGGTTACACCGGGGAGCTGTTTTTT | CASRPSGTQWASGYTGELFF | 20 | TRBJ2-2 | TRBD2 | NA | TRBV28
TGTGCCAGTAGTATAGAAGCGGGAGCTACGCAGTATTTT | CASSIEAGATQYF | 13 | TRBJ2-3 | TRBD2 | NA | TRBV19
TGTGCCAGCAGTTGGGCAGGGAATTCACCCCTCCACTTT | CASSWAGNSPLHF | 13 | TRBJ1-6 | NA | NA | TRBV6-6
TGTGCCAGCAGCGTAAGTCTAGCCGCCCCTACAGATACGCAGTATTTT | CASSVSLAAPTDTQYF | 16 | TRBJ2-3 | NA | NA | TRBV9
TGTGCCAGCAGCTTGGTGGGGGCTGGAACAGATACGCAGTATTTT | CASSLVGAGTDTQYF | 15 | TRBJ2-3 | NA | few | TRBV5-6
TGTGCCAGCAGTGAAGTTTCAGGTGGTAGTGAAAAACTGTTTTTT | CASSEVSGGSEKLFF | 15 | TRBJ1-4 | NA | NA | TRBV6-1
TGCGCCAGCAGCCAACCTGAGCGGGGCACCTACGAGCAGTACTTC | CASSQPERGTYEQYF | 15 | TRBJ2-7 | TRBD2 | NA | TRBV4-1
TGTGCCAGCAGCTCTAGCACTCACTCCTACAATGAGCAGTTCTTC | CASSSSTHSYNEQFF | 15 | TRBJ2-1 | NA | NA | TRBV7-9
TGTGCCAGCAGCGAGCACAGACTAGTGGGCAATGAGCAGTTCTTC | CASSEHRLVGNEQFF | 15 | TRBJ2-1 | NA | NA | TRBV7-8
TGCAGCGTTGAAACCCCTACCTCAACCTACGAGCAGTACTTC | CSVETPTSTYEQYF | 14 | TRBJ2-7 | NA | NA | TRBV29-1
TGTGCCAGTAGTACCGGGACATATCCTAACGAGCAGTACTTC | CASSTGTYPNEQYF | 14 | TRBJ2-7 | NA | NA | TRBV19